Each of the 6 T cell receptor beta chains below was sequenced from the same sample in a study of T cell responses to AZD1222 COVID-19 vaccine. The table came from immunoSEQ multiplex PCR; TCRdb's copy has only in-frame clones and leaves some out. Found here are about 120,000 clones, 92% of them singletons; the top ten hold approximately 1.5%. The sequences come from peripheral blood, collected on day 0 of AZD1222 vaccination. All receptors derive from an adult in good health.

This chain joins TRBV3-1 (or the pseudogene TRBV3-2) and TRBJ2-1; 8 nucleotides align to TRBD2. The CDR3 has 13 amino acids. Germline V lookup: CDR1 LGHDT, CDR2 YNNKEL (reference sequence). V lost 4 bases to trimming and J lost 9 bases; unmatched junction nucleotides: 5. The CDR3 sequence: CASSLGGAVEQFF. CDR3 nucleotide sequence: TGTGCCAGCAGCCTCGGGGGGGCCGTTGAGCAGTTCTTC.

J is TRBJ2-5 and V is TRBV19; unclear D gene. Germline CDR1 reads LNHDA; CDR2 reads SQIVND (reference sequence). Trimming left V 6 bases short and J 0 bases short, with 2 bases between. This CDR3 has 11 amino acids. As DNA, the CDR3 is TGTGCCAGTAGCCACCAAGAGACCCAGTACTTC. It translates to CASSHQETQYF.

The gene calls are TRBV6-5 and TRBJ2-1, with a weak D call TRBD1 (6 bases). Trimming cost V 6 bases and J 9 bases, with 12 bases left between them. The CDR3 has 12 residues. Germline V gene sequence: CDR1 MNHEY, CDR2 SVGAGI. CDR3 DNA sequence: TGTGCCAGCAGATTACAGGGTGGTGAGCAGTTCTTC. This translates into CASRLQGGEQFF.

The genes are TRBV6-5 and TRBJ2-1; 9 bases align to TRBD2. Germline assignment: CDR1 MNHEY and CDR2 SVGAGI. This CDR3 is built from 14 residues. With 6 bases clipped from V and 3 bases from J, the junction kept 3 bases outside the gene matches. The CDR3: CASSLSGSYNEQFF. The CDR3 bases are TGTGCCAGCAGCCTTAGCGGGAGCTACAATGAGCAGTTCTTC.

The chain links TRBV4-2 to TRBJ2-7; 8 nucleotides agree with TRBD2. The CDR3 loop spans 17 amino acids. Germline-derived CDR1 and CDR2 are LGHNA and YNFKEQ. V trimming: 0 bases; J trimming: 3 bases; junction bases outside the gene matches: 10. Here the CDR3 reads CASSQDPSGGSLYEQYF. The DNA for the CDR3 is TGTGCCAGCAGCCAAGACCCCAGCGGGGGCTCACTCTACGAGCAGTACTTC.

The rearrangement joins TRBV19 to TRBJ1-5; perhaps TRBD1 as D (5 bases). The CDR3 has 14 residues. V lost 3 bases and J 2 bases, leaving 8 bases between the germline ends. Germline V CDR1 and CDR2: LNHDA, SQIVND (reference sequence). CDR3 in DNA: TGTGCCAGTAGTATCGGGGCAGGCAATCAGCCCCAGCATTTT. It translates to CASSIGAGNQPQHF.